This TCR beta chain emerged from a study of response to subunit inactivated influenza vaccine. General study findings and limits: Each seasonal influenza vaccination recruits few new T cells, the authors suggested.

As for this clonotype: Its antigen is undetermined.

This CDR3 is built from 15 residues. The germline V gene has CDR1 DFQATT and CDR2 SNEGSKA (reference sequence). V was clipped by 0 bases and J by 3 bases; unmatched bases: 4. TCRdb independently ran MiXCR on the RT-PCR reads; one entry per CDR3 protein. The profile shows around 710,000 distinct CDR3 sequences, around 13% of them singletons. The TCR sequence derives from a man aged 45 to 65 who received an inactivated influenza vaccine. The gene calls are TRBV20-1 and TRBJ2-3; 9 nucleotides line up with TRBD2. The sequencing here drew on PBMCs from blood, taken around 15 days before vaccination. CDR3 residues: CSARDGGGVTDTQYF. CDR3 DNA sequence: TGCAGTGCTAGAGATGGCGGGGGGGTGACAGATACGCAGTATTTT.